This T cell receptor beta chain was recorded in a study of T cells after yellow fever vaccination. This clonotype came up many times. TCRdb ran MiXCR on the 5' RACE reads and lists one entry per CDR3 protein. Among tens of thousands of distinct CDR3 sequences, about 10% were seen once, and the ten largest hold roughly 12%. V gave up 3 bases and J gave up 4 bases; unmatched junction bases: 3. This CDR3 is 14 amino acids long. Germline CDR1 and CDR2: DFQATT and SNEGSKA (reference sequence). The clonotype was recovered from a man in his late teens or twenties who received the YFV17D yellow fever vaccine. The specimen was PBMCs, either bulk or a sorted T-cell subset (CD4+, CD8+, memory, or dextramer-sorted; not recorded which), collected about 2 weeks after the first yellow fever vaccination. The chain is built from TRBV20-1 and TRBJ2-3; TRBD2 aligns across 11 bases. This chain's CDR3 is CSASDSGGADTQYF. In DNA form, the CDR3 reads TGCAGTGCTAGTGATAGCGGGGGGGCAGATACGCAGTATTTT.